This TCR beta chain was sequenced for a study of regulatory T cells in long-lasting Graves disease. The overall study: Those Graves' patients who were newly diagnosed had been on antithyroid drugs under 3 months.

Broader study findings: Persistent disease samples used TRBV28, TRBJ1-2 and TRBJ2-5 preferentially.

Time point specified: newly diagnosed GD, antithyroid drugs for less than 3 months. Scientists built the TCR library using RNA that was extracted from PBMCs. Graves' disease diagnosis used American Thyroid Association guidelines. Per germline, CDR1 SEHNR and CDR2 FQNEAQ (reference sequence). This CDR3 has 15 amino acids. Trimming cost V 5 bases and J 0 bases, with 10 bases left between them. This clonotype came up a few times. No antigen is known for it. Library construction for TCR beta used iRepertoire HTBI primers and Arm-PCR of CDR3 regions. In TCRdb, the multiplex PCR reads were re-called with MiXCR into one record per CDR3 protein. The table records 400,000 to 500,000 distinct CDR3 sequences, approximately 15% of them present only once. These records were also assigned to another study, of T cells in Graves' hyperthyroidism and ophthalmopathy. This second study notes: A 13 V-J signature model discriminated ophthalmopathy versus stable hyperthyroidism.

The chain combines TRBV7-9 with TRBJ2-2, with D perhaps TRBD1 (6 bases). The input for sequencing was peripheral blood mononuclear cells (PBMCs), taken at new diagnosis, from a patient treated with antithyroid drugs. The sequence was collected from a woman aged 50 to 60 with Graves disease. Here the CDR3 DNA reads TGTGCCAGCAGCGGGGGCCCGACGAACACCGGGGAGCTGTTTTTT. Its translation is CASSGGPTNTGELFF. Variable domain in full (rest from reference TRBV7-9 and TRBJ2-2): DTGVSQNPRHKITKRGQNVTFRCDPISEHNRLYWYRQTLGQGPEFLTYFQNEAQLEKSRLLSDRFSAERPKGSFSTLEIQRTEQGDSAMYLCASSGGPTNTGELFFGEGSRLTVL.